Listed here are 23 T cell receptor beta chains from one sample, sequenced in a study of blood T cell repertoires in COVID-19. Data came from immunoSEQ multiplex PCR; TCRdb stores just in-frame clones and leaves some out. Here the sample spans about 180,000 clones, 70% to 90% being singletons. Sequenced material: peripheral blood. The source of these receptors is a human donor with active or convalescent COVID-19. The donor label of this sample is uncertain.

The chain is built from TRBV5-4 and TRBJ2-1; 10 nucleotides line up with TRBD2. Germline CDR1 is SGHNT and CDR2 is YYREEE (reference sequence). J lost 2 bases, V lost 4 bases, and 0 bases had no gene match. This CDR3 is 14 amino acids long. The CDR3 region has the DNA TGTGCCAGCAGCCTAGCGGGAGCCTACAATGAGCAGTTCTTC. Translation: CASSLAGAYNEQFF.

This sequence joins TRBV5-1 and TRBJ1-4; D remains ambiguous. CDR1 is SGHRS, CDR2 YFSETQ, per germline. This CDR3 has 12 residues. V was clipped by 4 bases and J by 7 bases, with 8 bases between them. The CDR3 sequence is CASSGEPEKLFF. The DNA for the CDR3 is TGCGCCAGCAGCGGGGAGCCTGAAAAACTGTTTTTT.

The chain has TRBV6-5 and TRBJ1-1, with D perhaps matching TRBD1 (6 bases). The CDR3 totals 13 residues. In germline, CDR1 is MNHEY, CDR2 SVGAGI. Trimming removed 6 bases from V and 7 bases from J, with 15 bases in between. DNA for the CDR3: TGTGCCAGCAGCCAACCCGGACAGCGTGAAGCTTTCTTT. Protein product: CASSQPGQREAFF.

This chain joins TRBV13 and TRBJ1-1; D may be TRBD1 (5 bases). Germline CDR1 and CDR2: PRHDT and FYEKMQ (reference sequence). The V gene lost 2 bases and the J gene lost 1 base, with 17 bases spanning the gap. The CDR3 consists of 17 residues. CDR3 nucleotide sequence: TGTGCCAGCAGCTTACGCCGACAGACCGGGGGGAACACTGAAGCTTTCTTT. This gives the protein CASSLRRQTGGNTEAFF.

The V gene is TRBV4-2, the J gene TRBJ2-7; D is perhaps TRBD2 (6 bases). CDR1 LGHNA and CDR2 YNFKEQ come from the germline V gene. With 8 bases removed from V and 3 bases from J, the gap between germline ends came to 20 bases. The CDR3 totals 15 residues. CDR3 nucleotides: TGTGCCAGCCGAGAGGAGGGAATGTGGGGCTACGAGCAGTACTTC. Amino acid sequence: CASREEGMWGYEQYF.

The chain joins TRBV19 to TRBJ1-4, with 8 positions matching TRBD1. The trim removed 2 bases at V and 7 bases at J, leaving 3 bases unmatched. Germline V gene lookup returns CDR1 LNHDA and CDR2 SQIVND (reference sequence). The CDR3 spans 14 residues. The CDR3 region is CASSISGQGEKLFF. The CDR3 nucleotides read TGTGCCAGTAGTATATCAGGACAGGGTGAAAAACTGTTTTTT.

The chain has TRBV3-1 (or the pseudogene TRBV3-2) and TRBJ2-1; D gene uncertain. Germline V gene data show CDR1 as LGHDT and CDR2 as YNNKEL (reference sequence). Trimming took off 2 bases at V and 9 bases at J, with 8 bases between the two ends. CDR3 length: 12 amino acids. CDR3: CASSQNSGEQFF. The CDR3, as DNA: TGTGCCAGCAGCCAAAATTCAGGTGAGCAGTTCTTC.

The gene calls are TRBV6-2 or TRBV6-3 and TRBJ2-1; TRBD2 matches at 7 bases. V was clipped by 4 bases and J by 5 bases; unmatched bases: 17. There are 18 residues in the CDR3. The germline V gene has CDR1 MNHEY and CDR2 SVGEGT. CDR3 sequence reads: CASSLKIRGGPKNNEQFF. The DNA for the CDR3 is TGTGCCAGCAGTTTAAAGATAAGGGGAGGGCCTAAAAACAATGAGCAGTTCTTC.

The CDR3 here is CASSADRYTEAFF. CDR3 DNA sequence: TGTGCCAGCAGTGCGGACAGATACACTGAAGCTTTCTTT. V and J are TRBV6-4 and TRBJ1-1; TRBD1 might be the D (6 bases). This CDR3 has 13 amino acids. Trimming cost V 4 bases and J 3 bases, with 9 bases left between them. Germline CDR1 is MRHNA and CDR2 is SNTAGT.

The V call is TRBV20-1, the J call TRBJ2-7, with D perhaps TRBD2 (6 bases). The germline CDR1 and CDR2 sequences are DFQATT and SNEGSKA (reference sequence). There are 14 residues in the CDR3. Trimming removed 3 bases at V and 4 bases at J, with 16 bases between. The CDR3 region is CSASEVVGGYEQYF. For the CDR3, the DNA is TGCAGTGCTAGTGAAGTAGTCGGGGGATACGAGCAGTACTTC.

The CDR3 DNA reads as TGTGCTAGTGCCCAAGTAATGGGAGGGGCTGGGGCCAACGTCCTGACTTTC. Translated, it gives CASAQVMGGAGANVLTF. The rearrangement uses TRBV12-5 and TRBJ2-6; 7 bases fit TRBD2. The germline V gene has CDR1 LGHNT and CDR2 FRNRAP. With V trimmed by 7 bases and J by 2 bases, 11 bases remained unmatched. The CDR3 extends over 17 amino acids.

The CDR3 loop is CASSQGRLAGVGETQYF. Here the CDR3 DNA reads TGTGCCAGCAGCCAAGGTAGACTAGCGGGGGTGGGGGAGACCCAGTACTTC. This chain links TRBV3-1 (or the pseudogene TRBV3-2) with TRBJ2-5; TRBD2 matches at 12 bases. Germline assignment: CDR1 LGHDT and CDR2 YNNKEL (reference sequence). This CDR3 comprises 17 residues. The trim removed 1 base at V and 5 bases at J, leaving 8 bases unmatched.

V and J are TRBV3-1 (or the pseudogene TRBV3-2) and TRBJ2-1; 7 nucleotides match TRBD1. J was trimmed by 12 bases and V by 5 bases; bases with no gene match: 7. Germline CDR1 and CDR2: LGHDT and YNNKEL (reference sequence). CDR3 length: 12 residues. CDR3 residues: CASSDRDMGQFF. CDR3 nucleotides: TGTGCCAGCAGCGACAGGGACATGGGGCAGTTCTTC.

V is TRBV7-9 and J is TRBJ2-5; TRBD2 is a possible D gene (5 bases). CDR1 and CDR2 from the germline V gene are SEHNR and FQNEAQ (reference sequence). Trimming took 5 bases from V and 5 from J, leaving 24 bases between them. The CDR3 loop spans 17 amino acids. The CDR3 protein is CASSTKVLVRAGETQYF. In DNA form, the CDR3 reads TGTGCCAGCAGCACAAAAGTCCTCGTGCGGGCTGGGGAGACCCAGTACTTC. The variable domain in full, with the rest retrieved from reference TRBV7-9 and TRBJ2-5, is DTGVSQNPRHKITKRGQNVTFRCDPISEHNRLYWYRQTLGQGPEFLTYFQNEAQLEKSRLLSDRFSAERPKGSFSTLEIQRTEQGDSAMYLCASSTKVLVRAGETQYFGPGTRLLVL.

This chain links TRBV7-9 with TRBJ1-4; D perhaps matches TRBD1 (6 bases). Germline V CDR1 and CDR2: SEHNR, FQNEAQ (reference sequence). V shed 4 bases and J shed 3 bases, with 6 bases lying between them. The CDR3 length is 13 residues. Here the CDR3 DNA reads TGTGCCAGCAGCTGGGGGCCTAATGAAAAACTGTTTTTT. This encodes CASSWGPNEKLFF. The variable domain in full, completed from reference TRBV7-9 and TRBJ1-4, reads DTGVSQNPRHKITKRGQNVTFRCDPISEHNRLYWYRQTLGQGPEFLTYFQNEAQLEKSRLLSDRFSAERPKGSFSTLEIQRTEQGDSAMYLCASSWGPNEKLFFGSGTQLSVL.

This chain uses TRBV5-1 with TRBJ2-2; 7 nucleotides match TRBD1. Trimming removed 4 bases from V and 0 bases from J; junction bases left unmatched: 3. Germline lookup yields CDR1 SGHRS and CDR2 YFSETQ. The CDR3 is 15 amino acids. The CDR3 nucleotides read TGCGCCAGCAGCCCGGACAGGTCGAACACCGGGGAGCTGTTTTTT. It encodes CASSPDRSNTGELFF.

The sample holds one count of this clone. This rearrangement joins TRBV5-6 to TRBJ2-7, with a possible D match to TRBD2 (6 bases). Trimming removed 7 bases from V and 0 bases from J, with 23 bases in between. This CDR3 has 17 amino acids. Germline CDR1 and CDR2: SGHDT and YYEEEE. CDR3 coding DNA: TGTGCCAGCTGGGGGGTGAGTAGTATCGGGAGCTCCTACGAGCAGTACTTC. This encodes CASWGVSSIGSSYEQYF.

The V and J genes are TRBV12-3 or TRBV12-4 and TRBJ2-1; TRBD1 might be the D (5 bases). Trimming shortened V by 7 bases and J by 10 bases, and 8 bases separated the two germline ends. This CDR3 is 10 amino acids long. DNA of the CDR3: TGTGCCAGCAAGGGGTACGAGCAGTTCTTC. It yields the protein CASKGYEQFF.

The CDR3 DNA sequence: TGTGCCTGGGGGCAGGGGGTTGATGAAAAACTGTTTTTT. Encoded protein: CAWGQGVDEKLFF. The chain is built from TRBV30 and TRBJ1-4; TRBD1 aligns across 7 bases. This CDR3 is built from 13 residues. V lost 5 bases, J lost 6 bases, and 6 bases stayed unmatched. Per the germline V gene, CDR1 is GTSNPN and CDR2 is SVGIG (reference sequence).

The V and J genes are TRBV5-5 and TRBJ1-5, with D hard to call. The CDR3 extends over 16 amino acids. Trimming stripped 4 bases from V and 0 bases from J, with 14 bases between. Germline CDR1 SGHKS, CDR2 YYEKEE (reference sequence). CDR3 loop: CASSRSRRASNQPQHF. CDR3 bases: TGTGCCAGCAGCAGATCGCGTCGAGCTAGCAATCAGCCCCAGCATTTT.

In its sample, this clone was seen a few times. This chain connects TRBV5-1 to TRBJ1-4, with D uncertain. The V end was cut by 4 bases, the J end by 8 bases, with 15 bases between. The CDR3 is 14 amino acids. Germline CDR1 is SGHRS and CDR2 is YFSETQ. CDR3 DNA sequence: TGCGCCAGCAGCCCCATGACCGACGGGGAAAAACTGTTTTTT. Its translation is CASSPMTDGEKLFF.

The CDR3 is CASSYLGQNGGYTF. In DNA, the CDR3 is TGTGCCAGCAGTTATCTCGGACAGAATGGTGGCTACACCTTC. The V gene is TRBV6-5, the J gene TRBJ1-2; D possibly corresponds to TRBD1 (6 bases). V was clipped by 3 bases and J by 7 bases, with 15 bases between them. CDR1 is MNHEY, CDR2 SVGAGI, per germline. The CDR3 has 14 residues.

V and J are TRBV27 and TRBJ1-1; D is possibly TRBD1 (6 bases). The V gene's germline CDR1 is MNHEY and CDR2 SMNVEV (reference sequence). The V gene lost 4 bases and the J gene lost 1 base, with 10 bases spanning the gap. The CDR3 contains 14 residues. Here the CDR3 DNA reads TGTGCCAGCAGTTGGGGCAGGGGGAACACTGAAGCTTTCTTT. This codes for CASSWGRGNTEAFF.